This TCR beta chain derives from a study of blood T cell repertoires in COVID-19. At the level of the study: COVID-19 samples collected from the United States, Italy and Spain covered acute and convalescent phases. Sample material is recorded as cDNA or gDNA derived from T cells, B-cell-depleted T cells, or PBMCs.

In the original workflow: Estimates of nucleated cell counts were drawn from the amplification of reference gene primers. Sequenced by immunoSEQ multiplex PCR; TCRdb stores in-frame clones only, minus some. The V and J calls and clone size were taken over from that table, and D and trimming were inferred from the DNA. The sample has roughly 12,000 clones; about 89% are singletons. Germline V CDR1 and CDR2: SGHNT, YYREEE (reference sequence). J lost 7 bases, V lost 4 bases, and 15 bases had no gene match. This CDR3 has 17 residues. The sequencing sample was made of peripheral blood. The clonotype originates from a woman aged 55-69 years with active COVID-19. The V gene is TRBV5-4, the J gene TRBJ2-1, with 9 bases identical to TRBD2. This CDR3 is CASSVRVAGEFSNEQFF. Written as DNA, the CDR3 is TGTGCCAGCAGCGTACGGGTAGCGGGAGAGTTTTCGAATGAGCAGTTCTTC.